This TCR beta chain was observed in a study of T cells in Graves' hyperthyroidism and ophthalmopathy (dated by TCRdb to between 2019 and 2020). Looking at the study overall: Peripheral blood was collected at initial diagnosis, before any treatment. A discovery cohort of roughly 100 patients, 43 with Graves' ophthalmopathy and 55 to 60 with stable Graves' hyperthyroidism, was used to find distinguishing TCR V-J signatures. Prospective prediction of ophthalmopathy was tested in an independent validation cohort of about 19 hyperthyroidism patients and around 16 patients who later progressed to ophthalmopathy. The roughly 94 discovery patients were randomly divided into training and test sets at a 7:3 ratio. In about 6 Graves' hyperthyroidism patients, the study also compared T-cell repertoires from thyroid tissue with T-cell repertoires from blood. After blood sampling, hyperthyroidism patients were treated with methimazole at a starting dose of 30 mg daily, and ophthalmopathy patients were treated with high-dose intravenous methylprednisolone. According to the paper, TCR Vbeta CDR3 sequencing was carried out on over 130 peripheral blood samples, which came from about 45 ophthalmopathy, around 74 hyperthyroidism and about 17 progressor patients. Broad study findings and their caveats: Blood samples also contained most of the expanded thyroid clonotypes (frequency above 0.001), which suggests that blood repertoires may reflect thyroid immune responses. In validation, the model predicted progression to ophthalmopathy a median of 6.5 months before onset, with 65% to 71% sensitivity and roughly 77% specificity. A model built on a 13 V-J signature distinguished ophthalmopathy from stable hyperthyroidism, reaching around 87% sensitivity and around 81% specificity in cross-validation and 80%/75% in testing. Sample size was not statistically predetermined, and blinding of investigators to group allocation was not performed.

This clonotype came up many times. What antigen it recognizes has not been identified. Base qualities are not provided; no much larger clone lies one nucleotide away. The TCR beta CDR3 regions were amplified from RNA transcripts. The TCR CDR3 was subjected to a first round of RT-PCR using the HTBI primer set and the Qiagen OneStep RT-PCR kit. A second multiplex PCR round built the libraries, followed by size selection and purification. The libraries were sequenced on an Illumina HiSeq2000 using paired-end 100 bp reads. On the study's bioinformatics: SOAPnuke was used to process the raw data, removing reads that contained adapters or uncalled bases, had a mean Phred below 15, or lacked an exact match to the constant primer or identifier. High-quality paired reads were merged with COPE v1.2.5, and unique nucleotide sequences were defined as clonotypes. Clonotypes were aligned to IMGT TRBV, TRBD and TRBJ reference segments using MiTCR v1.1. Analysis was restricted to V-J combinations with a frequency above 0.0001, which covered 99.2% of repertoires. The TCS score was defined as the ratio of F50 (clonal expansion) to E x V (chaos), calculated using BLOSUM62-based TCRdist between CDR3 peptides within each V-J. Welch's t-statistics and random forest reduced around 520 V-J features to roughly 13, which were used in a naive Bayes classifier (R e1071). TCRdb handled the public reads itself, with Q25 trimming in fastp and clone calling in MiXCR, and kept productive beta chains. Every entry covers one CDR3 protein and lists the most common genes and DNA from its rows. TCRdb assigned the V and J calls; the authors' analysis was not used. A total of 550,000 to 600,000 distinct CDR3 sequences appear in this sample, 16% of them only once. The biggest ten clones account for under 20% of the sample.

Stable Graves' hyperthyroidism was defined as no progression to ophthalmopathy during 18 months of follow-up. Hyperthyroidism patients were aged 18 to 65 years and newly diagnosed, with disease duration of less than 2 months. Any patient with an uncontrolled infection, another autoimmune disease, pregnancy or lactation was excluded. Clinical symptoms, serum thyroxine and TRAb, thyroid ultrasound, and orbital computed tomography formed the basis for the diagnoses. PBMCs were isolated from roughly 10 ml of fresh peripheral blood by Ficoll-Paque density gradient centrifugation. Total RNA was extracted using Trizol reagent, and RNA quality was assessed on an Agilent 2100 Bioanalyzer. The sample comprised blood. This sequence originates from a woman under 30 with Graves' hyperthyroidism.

The nucleotides read TGTGCCAGCTCACCGGGTGTAGTTCCCCACGAGCAGTACTTC. It encodes CASSPGVVPHEQYF. Here the chain combines TRBV18 and TRBJ2-7; too little of a D gene remains to name it. The germline V gene yields KGHSH for CDR1 and LQKENI for CDR2. V is cut by 3 bases and J by 5 bases, and the space between the germline ends is 14 bases. Including the terminal cysteine and phenylalanine, the CDR3 comprises 14 residues. The read is trimmed to its CDR3 DNA, 42 bases read in frame from base 1.